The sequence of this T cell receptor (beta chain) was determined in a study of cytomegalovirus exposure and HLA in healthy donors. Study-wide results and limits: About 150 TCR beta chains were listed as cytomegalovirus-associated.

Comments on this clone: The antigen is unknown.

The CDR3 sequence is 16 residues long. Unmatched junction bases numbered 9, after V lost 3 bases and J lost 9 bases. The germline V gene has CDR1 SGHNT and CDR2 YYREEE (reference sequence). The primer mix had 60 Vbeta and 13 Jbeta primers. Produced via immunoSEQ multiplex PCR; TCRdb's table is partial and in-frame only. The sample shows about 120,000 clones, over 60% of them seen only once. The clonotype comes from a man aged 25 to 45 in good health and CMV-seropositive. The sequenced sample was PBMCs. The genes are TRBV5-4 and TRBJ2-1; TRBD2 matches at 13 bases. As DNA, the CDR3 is TGTGCCAGCAGCTCCGGGACTAGCGGGGCTAGGGGTGAGCAGTTCTTC. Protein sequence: CASSSGTSGARGEQFF.